A selection of T cell receptor beta chains follows, all from one sample in a study of T cells in pancreatic ductal adenocarcinoma. Repertoires were generated with immunoSEQ multiplex PCR, while TCRdb's copy carries only in-frame clones and drops some. The table includes approximately 97,000 clones, nearly 95% detected once. The sequencing input was PBMCs. Receptors originate from a human donor with pancreatic ductal adenocarcinoma. CDR3s leave out the opening cysteine and the closing phenylalanine or tryptophan. The order of the fields is V gene, J gene, D gene, CDR3 protein. A D gene is named only where the DNA matches it firmly.

TRBV6-1	TRBJ1-2	TRBD1	ASSEAWDRGSGYT
TRBV6-5	TRBJ1-1	-	ASSYGDRNTEAF
TRBV7-3	TRBJ2-3	TRBD2	ASSLKAGDGTDTQY
TRBV18	TRBJ1-4	-	ASSRERGIATNEKLF
TRBV15	TRBJ2-2	-	ATSRWTRGATGTGELF
TRBV18	TRBJ2-1	TRBD2	ASSLGTSGSNEQF
TRBV19	TRBJ2-1	TRBD2	ASSSHLAGVTNEQF
TRBV9	TRBJ2-7	TRBD2	ASSPRGSGGSYEQY
TRBV28	TRBJ2-2	-	ASIVATRAGELF
TRBV10-3	TRBJ2-1	TRBD2	AISELAGASEQF
TRBV5-4	TRBJ2-5	TRBD1	ASSLIGRGQETQY
TRBV7-7	TRBJ2-1	-	ASSPTGPGSSYNEQF
TRBV7-9	TRBJ1-2	-	ASSLEGQSYGYT
TRBV4-1	TRBJ2-5	-	ASSQPAREKKETQY